The 23 T cell receptor beta chains in this list originate from one sample, sequenced in a study of cytomegalovirus exposure and HLA in healthy donors. Vbeta (60) and Jbeta (13) primers were used in the PCR. This table comes from immunoSEQ multiplex PCR, and its TCRdb copy is limited to in-frame clones, with some not included. Of about 140,000 clones listed, roughly 68% are singletons. The sequencing input was PBMCs. These receptors came from a man aged 30-40 years in good health and CMV-seropositive.

The rearrangement links TRBV2 to TRBJ1-5, with D uncertain. The germline CDR1 and CDR2 sequences are SNHLY and FYNNEI. The germline V and J ends were trimmed by 4 bases and 12 bases, with 13 bases remaining between them. The CDR3 runs to 12 residues. CDR3 sequence: CASSVGEDLQHF. For the CDR3, the DNA is TGTGCCAGCAGTGTCGGGGAGGATCTCCAGCATTTT.

This clone was seen more than once but under ten times. The chain uses TRBV27 and TRBJ1-1, with D perhaps TRBD1 (6 bases). The CDR3 runs 13 residues. Between the trimmed V and J ends, which lost 6 bases and 0 bases, there was a span of 8 bases. Germline loops: CDR1 MNHEY, CDR2 SMNVEV (reference sequence). The CDR3, as DNA: TGTGCCAGCAGCCGGACAGTGAACACTGAAGCTTTCTTT. This codes for CASSRTVNTEAFF.

The chain recombines TRBV6-5 with TRBJ1-2; D possibly corresponds to TRBD1 (5 bases). The CDR3 covers 12 residues. The V gene lost 5 bases and the J gene lost 4 bases, with 8 bases spanning the gap. Per the germline V gene, CDR1 is MNHEY and CDR2 is SVGAGI. CDR3 sequence: CASSTQGYGYTF. The CDR3 region has the DNA TGTGCCAGCAGTACCCAGGGCTATGGCTACACCTTC.

The chain carries TRBV11-3 and TRBJ2-1; 7 nucleotides match TRBD1. From germline, CDR1 is SGHNT and CDR2 YENEEA. The ends lost 5 bases at V and 5 bases at J; junction bases unmatched: 3. The CDR3 is 13 amino acids. The CDR3 region has the DNA TGTGCCAGCAGCCCAGGGACAGACAATGAGCAGTTCTTC. Translation: CASSPGTDNEQFF. Combining the CDR3 with reference TRBV11-3 and TRBJ2-1 gives the whole variable domain EAGVVQSPRYKIIEKKQPVAFWCNPISGHNTLYWYLQNLGQGPELLIRYENEEAVDDSQLPKDRFSAERLKGVDSTLKIQPAELGDSAVYLCASSPGTDNEQFFGPGTRLTVL.

The chain recombines TRBV15 with TRBJ1-1; TRBD1 matches at 7 bases. There are 14 residues in the CDR3. Germline V gives CDR1 LNHNV, CDR2 YYDKDF (reference sequence). Unmatched junction bases numbered 6, after V lost 1 base and J lost 7 bases. This chain's CDR3 is CATSRGGTEIEAFF. CDR3 nucleotides: TGTGCCACCAGCAGAGGGGGGACAGAGATTGAAGCTTTCTTT.

This rearrangement joins TRBV2 to TRBJ1-1; no reliable D call. Looked up from germline, CDR1 is SNHLY and CDR2 is FYNNEI. The V gene lost 0 bases and the J gene lost 0 bases, with 11 bases spanning the gap. The CDR3 sequence is 16 residues long. Here the CDR3 DNA reads TGTGCCAGCAGTGAAGCGCTAGTCCTGCTGAACACTGAAGCTTTCTTT. It encodes CASSEALVLLNTEAFF.

The CDR3 DNA follows: TGTGCCAGTAACTCGGGAGTCCACAATGAGCAGTTCTTC. Its translation: CASNSGVHNEQFF. The chain is built from TRBV19 and TRBJ2-1; maybe TRBD2 (6 bases). CDR1 is LNHDA and CDR2 is SQIVND in the germline V gene (reference sequence). The CDR3 length is 13 residues. V lost 7 bases to trimming and J lost 5 bases, with 12 bases between them. The full variable domain, rest sourced from reference TRBV19 and TRBJ2-1, is DGGITQSPKYLFRKEGQNVTLSCEQNLNHDAMYWYRQDPGQGLRLIYYSQIVNDFQKGDIAEGYSVSREKKESFPLTVTSAQKNPTAFYLCASNSGVHNEQFFGPGTRLTVL.

This chain joins TRBV5-1 and TRBJ1-4, with 10 bases identical to TRBD1. Per germline, CDR1 SGHRS and CDR2 YFSETQ. The CDR3 sequence is 15 residues long. With 5 bases clipped from V and 6 bases from J, the junction kept 7 bases outside the gene matches. This CDR3 reads CASRRQGARDEKLFF. CDR3 sequence (DNA): TGCGCCAGCAGGAGACAGGGGGCTCGGGATGAAAAACTGTTTTTT.

This clone was observed a handful of times. The chain has TRBV18 and TRBJ2-5, with 11 positions matching TRBD2. Trimming took 0 bases from V and 1 from J; bases not matched to a gene: 1. The CDR3 length is 16 residues. Germline V CDR1 and CDR2: KGHSH, LQKENI. As DNA, the CDR3 is TGTGCCAGCTCACCACCGGGACTAGCGGTCCAAGAGACCCAGTACTTC. The encoded protein is CASSPPGLAVQETQYF.

J is TRBJ2-1 and V is TRBV9, with 7 bases fitting TRBD2. CDR1 and CDR2 from the germline V gene are SGDLS and YYNGEE. V gave up 4 bases and J gave up 3 bases; unmatched junction bases: 13. The CDR3 has 17 amino acids. Here the CDR3 DNA reads TGTGCCAGCAGCCCTAGGGTCTGGCGGGGGTTCTACAATGAGCAGTTCTTC. Its protein is CASSPRVWRGFYNEQFF.

The chain uses TRBV5-6 and TRBJ2-7; TRBD2 aligns across 7 bases. Per the germline V gene, CDR1 is SGHDT and CDR2 is YYEEEE. The CDR3 length is 14 residues. After removal of 4 bases from V and 2 bases from J, the junction contained 6 bases not matched to a gene. This CDR3 reads CASSPTAGAYEQYF. CDR3 nucleotides: TGTGCCAGCAGCCCCACGGCGGGAGCCTACGAGCAGTACTTC.

The rearrangement joins TRBV2 to TRBJ2-7, with 10 bases lining up with TRBD2. Unmatched junction bases numbered 9, after V lost 7 bases and J lost 6 bases. Germline assignment: CDR1 SNHLY and CDR2 FYNNEI. This CDR3 spans 14 amino acids. In DNA, the CDR3 is TGTGCCAGCATTTTAAGCGGGAGGGCGGGCGAGCAGTACTTC. It encodes CASILSGRAGEQYF.

The chain carries TRBV27 and TRBJ1-2; tentative D call: TRBD1 (5 bases). CDR3 size: 15 residues. CDR1 MNHEY and CDR2 SMNVEV come from the germline V gene (reference sequence). Between the trimmed V and J ends, which lost 3 bases and 0 bases, there was a span of 11 bases. Here the CDR3 DNA reads TGTGCCAGCAGTTTCGAAAGGGGTCCTAACTATGGCTACACCTTC. Its translation: CASSFERGPNYGYTF.

This chain connects TRBV5-5 to TRBJ2-7, with a tentative D call TRBD2 (5 bases). The CDR3 has 14 amino acids. Trimming took 6 bases from V and 0 from J, leaving 13 bases between them. Germline V gene data show CDR1 as SGHKS and CDR2 as YYEKEE (reference sequence). The chain's CDR3 is CASTRDRSSYEQYF. The CDR3 DNA follows: TGTGCCAGCACCCGGGATCGAAGCTCCTACGAGCAGTACTTC.

The gene calls are TRBV9 and TRBJ2-7, with D unresolved. The germline V gene has CDR1 SGDLS and CDR2 YYNGEE. V was clipped by 0 bases and J by 3 bases, with 4 bases between them. The CDR3 covers 12 residues. The CDR3 sequence: CASSVAGYEQYF. The CDR3 coding sequence is TGTGCCAGCAGCGTAGCAGGCTACGAGCAGTACTTC.

The CDR3 sequence is CASSENEGRWKAFF. The CDR3 region has the DNA TGTGCCAGCAGTGAAAATGAAGGGAGGTGGAAGGCTTTCTTT. This chain connects TRBV6-5 to TRBJ1-1; the D is unclear. CDR3 length: 14 amino acids. The germline CDR1 and CDR2 sequences are MNHEY and SVGAGI. V lost 5 bases to trimming and J lost 11 bases, with 21 bases between them.

The chain employs TRBV7-3 and TRBJ2-1, with TRBD2 matching 7 bases. Trimming cost V 5 bases and J 9 bases; bases outside gene matches: 13. Germline CDR1 and CDR2: SGHTA and FQGTGA. The length of the CDR3 is 15 residues. CDR3 nucleotide sequence: TGTGCCAGCAGCGCCCGGGGGGACGGGAGTGGTGAGCAGTTCTTC. This encodes CASSARGDGSGEQFF.

The CDR3 DNA is TGTGCCAGCAGCGCTCCTAGCGGGAGCAACAATGAGCAGTTCTTC. It yields the protein CASSAPSGSNNEQFF. The rearrangement joins TRBV7-8 to TRBJ2-1; 10 bases align to TRBD2. V was pared by 5 bases and J by 5 bases, with 6 bases of the junction left unmatched. Germline V gene lookup returns CDR1 SGHVS and CDR2 FQNEAQ. This CDR3 has 15 residues.

The chain employs TRBV6-1 and TRBJ2-7; perhaps TRBD2 as D (6 bases). The germline V and J ends were trimmed by 8 bases and 4 bases, with 21 bases remaining between them. CDR3 length equals 15 residues. Looked up from germline, CDR1 is MNHNS and CDR2 is SASEGT. CDR3: CASRGGGMISYEQYF. CDR3 DNA sequence: TGTGCCAGCCGTGGTGGAGGGATGATAAGTTACGAGCAGTACTTC.

The chain combines TRBV11-1 with TRBJ1-2; D call uncertain. Trimming removed 2 bases from V and 0 bases from J, with 10 bases in between. This CDR3 has 15 residues. CDR1 is SGHAT and CDR2 is FQDESV in the germline V gene (reference sequence). The CDR3 DNA is TGTGCCAGCAGCTTATCAAGTCACACTAACTATGGCTACACCTTC. It encodes CASSLSSHTNYGYTF.

By share, this clone counts as large (0.1 to 1%). The identical CDR3 is also encoded by other nucleotide sequences in the sample. The chain recombines TRBV28 with TRBJ1-1, with 7 bases fitting TRBD1. The J segment lost 5 bases and the V segment lost 5 bases, leaving 8 bases of the junction unmatched. The CDR3 is 14 residues long. CDR1 and CDR2 from the germline V gene are MDHEN and SYDVKM. This CDR3 reads CASSLPTGVTEAFF. CDR3 nucleotide sequence: TGTGCCAGCAGTCTTCCCACAGGGGTAACTGAAGCTTTCTTT.

The chain joins TRBV27 to TRBJ2-7, with D unresolved. Germline CDR1 MNHEY, CDR2 SMNVEV (reference sequence). The CDR3 runs 15 residues. V shed 4 bases and J shed 3 bases, with 16 bases lying between them. The CDR3 is CASSYTGARNYEQYF. CDR3 DNA sequence: TGTGCCAGCAGTTATACCGGAGCGAGAAACTACGAGCAGTACTTC.

V is TRBV6-5 and J is TRBJ2-1; 8 nucleotides line up with TRBD1. This CDR3 comprises 15 residues. The V and J ends lost 5 bases and 4 bases, in that order; junction bases with no gene match: 7. Germline V gene sequence: CDR1 MNHEY, CDR2 SVGAGI. The CDR3 DNA reads as TGTGCCAGCAGTCGGACAGGGCTTATATACAATGAGCAGTTCTTC. Translating it yields CASSRTGLIYNEQFF.